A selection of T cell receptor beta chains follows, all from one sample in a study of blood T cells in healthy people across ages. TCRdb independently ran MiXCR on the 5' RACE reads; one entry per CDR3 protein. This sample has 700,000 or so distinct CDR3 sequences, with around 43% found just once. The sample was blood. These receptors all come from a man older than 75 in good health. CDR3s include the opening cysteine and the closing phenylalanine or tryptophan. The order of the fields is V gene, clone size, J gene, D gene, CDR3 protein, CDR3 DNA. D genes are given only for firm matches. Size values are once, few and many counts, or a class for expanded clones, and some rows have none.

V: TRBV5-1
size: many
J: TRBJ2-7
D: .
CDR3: CASSIDRPYEQYF
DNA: TGCGCCAGCAGCATCGACCGACCCTACGAGCAGTACTTC

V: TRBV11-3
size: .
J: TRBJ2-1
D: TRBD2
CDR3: CASSLDRLANEQFF
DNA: TGTGCCAGCAGCTTAGACCGACTAGCCAATGAGCAGTTCTTC

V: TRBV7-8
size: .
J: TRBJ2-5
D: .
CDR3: CASSFGLEGETQYF
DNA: TGTGCCAGCAGCTTTGGGCTAGAGGGAGAGACCCAGTACTTC

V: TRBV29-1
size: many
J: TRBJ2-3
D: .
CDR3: CSTFSADTQYF
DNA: TGCAGCACTTTCTCCGCAGATACGCAGTATTTT

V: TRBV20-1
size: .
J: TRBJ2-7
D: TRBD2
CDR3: CSARDRVAGARKEQYF
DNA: TGCAGTGCTAGAGACCGGGTAGCGGGAGCGAGGAAGGAGCAGTACTTC

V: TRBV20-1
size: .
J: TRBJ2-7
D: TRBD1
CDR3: CSAFTGTGGYEQYF
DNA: TGCAGTGCTTTCACCGGGACAGGGGGTTACGAGCAGTACTTC

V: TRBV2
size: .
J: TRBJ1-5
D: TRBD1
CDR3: CASMAFPRTGVRGNQPQHF
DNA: TGTGCCAGCATGGCCTTCCCTCGGACAGGGGTAAGGGGCAATCAGCCCCAGCATTTT

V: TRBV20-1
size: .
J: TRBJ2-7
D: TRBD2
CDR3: CSARDDRLAGVNEQYF
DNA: TGCAGTGCTAGAGATGACCGGCTAGCGGGAGTGAACGAGCAGTACTTC

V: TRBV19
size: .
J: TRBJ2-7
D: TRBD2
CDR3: CASSILAGGNEQYF
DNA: TGTGCCAGTAGTATTCTAGCGGGAGGAAACGAGCAGTACTTC

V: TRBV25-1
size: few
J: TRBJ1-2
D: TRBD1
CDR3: CASSRDRGGYTF
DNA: TGTGCCAGCAGTAGGGACAGGGGCGGCTACACCTTC

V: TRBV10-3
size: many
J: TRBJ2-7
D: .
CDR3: CAISESLWEQYF
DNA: TGTGCCATCAGTGAGTCGTTATGGGAGCAGTACTTC

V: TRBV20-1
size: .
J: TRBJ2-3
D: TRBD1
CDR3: CSARGTGTDIQYF
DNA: TGCAGTGCTAGAGGCACCGGGACAGACATACAGTATTTT

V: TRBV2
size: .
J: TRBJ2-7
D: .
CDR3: CASNARDNYEQYF
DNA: TGTGCCAGCAACGCCCGGGACAACTACGAGCAGTACTTC

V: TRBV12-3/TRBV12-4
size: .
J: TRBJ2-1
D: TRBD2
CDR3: CASTLVLAGGYNEQFF
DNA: TGTGCCAGCACCCTTGTTCTAGCGGGAGGCTACAATGAGCAGTTCTTC

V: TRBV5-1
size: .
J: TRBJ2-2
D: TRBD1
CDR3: CASSSPTGTANTGELFF
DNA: TGCGCCAGCAGCTCCCCTACCGGGACAGCGAACACCGGGGAGCTGTTTTTT

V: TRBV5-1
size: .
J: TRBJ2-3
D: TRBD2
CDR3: CASSLGLGGDTQYF
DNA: TGCGCCAGCAGCCTGGGACTAGGGGGGGATACGCAGTATTTT

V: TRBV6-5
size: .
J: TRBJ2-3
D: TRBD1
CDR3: CASSYGDRGTDTQYF
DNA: TGTGCCAGCAGTTACGGGGACAGGGGCACAGATACGCAGTATTTT

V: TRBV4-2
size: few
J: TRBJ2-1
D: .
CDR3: CASSVPGANEQFF
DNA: TGTGCCAGCAGCGTCCCAGGGGCGAATGAGCAGTTCTTC

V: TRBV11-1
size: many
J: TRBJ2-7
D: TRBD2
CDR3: CASSLIAGDSYEQYF
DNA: TGTGCCAGCAGCTTAATAGCGGGAGACTCCTACGAGCAGTACTTC

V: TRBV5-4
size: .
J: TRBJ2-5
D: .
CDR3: CASSPVRGDGETQYF
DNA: TGTGCCAGCAGCCCCGTCAGGGGGGATGGAGAGACCCAGTACTTC

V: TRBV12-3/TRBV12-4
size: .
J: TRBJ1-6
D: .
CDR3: CASSLSDSPLHF
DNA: TGTGCCAGCAGTTTATCCGATTCACCCCTCCACTTT

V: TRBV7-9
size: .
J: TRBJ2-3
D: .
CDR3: CASSPAPGKTDTQYF
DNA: TGTGCCAGCAGCCCGGCGCCCGGTAAAACAGATACGCAGTATTTT

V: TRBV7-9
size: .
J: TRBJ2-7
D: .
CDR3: CASSRVGSGTYEQYF
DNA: TGTGCCAGCAGCCGGGTGGGTAGCGGAACCTACGAGCAGTACTTC

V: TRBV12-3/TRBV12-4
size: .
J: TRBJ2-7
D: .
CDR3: CASRSLDTPTYNEQYF
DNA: TGTGCCAGCAGATCTCTAGACACTCCAACCTACAATGAGCAGTACTTC

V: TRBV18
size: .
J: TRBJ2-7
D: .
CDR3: CASSRPGPSREQYF
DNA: TGTGCCAGCTCACGTCCGGGACCGAGTCGCGAGCAGTACTTC

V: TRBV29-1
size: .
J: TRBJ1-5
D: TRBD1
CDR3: CSVKTTGPNQPQHF
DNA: TGCAGCGTAAAAACGACAGGGCCGAATCAGCCCCAGCATTTT

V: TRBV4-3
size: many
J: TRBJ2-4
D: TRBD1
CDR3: CASSLTGAAIQYF
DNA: TGCGCCAGCAGCCTGACAGGGGCGGCCATTCAGTACTTC

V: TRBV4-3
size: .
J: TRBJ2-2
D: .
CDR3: CASSQEGTFTGELFF
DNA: TGCGCCAGCAGCCAAGAAGGGACTTTCACCGGGGAGCTGTTTTTT

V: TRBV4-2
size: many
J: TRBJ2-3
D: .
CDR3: CASSQDPVRDGRTDTQYF
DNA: TGTGCCAGCAGCCAAGATCCCGTCCGGGACGGAAGGACAGATACGCAGTATTTT

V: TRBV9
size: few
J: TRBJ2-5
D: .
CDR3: CASSGEAETGQYF
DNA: TGTGCCAGCAGCGGAGAAGCGGAGACTGGGCAGTACTTC

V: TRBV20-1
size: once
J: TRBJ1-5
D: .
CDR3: CSAGTDSNQPQHF
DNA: TGCAGTGCCGGGACGGATAGCAATCAGCCCCAGCATTTT

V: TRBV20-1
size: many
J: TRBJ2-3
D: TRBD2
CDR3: CSALSRTSGRTDTQYF
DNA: TGCAGTGCTCTGAGTCGGACTAGCGGGAGGACAGATACGCAGTATTTT

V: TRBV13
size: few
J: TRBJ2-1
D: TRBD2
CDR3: CASSFGTSWEEQFF
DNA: TGTGCCAGCAGCTTTGGGACTAGTTGGGAGGAGCAGTTCTTC

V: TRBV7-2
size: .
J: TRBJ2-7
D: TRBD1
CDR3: CASSLYLVGQASYEQYF
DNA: TGTGCCAGCAGCTTATACCTTGTGGGACAGGCCTCCTACGAGCAGTACTTC

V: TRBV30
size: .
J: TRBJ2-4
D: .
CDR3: CAWSLAGLKNIQYF
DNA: TGTGCCTGGAGTTTAGCAGGGCTGAAAAACATTCAGTACTTC

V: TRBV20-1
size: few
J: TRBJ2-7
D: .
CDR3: CSARKAGQIYEQYF
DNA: TGCAGTGCTAGAAAGGCGGGGCAGATCTACGAGCAGTACTTC

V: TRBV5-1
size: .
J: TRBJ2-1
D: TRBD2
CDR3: CASSLDGTSGRSDEQFF
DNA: TGCGCCAGCAGCCTAGACGGGACTAGCGGGAGGTCAGATGAGCAGTTCTTC

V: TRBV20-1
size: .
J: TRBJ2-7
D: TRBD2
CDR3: CSARTSGRFHEQYF
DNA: TGCAGTGCTAGGACTAGCGGGAGGTTCCACGAGCAGTACTTC

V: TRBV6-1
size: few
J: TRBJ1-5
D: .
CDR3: CASRNRVRVGNQPQHF
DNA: TGTGCCAGCAGAAACAGGGTTCGGGTCGGCAATCAGCCCCAGCATTTT

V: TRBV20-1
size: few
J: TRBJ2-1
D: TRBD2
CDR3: CSATGLANSLPSEQFF
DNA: TGCAGTGCTACGGGACTAGCTAACTCTCTTCCCAGTGAGCAGTTCTTC